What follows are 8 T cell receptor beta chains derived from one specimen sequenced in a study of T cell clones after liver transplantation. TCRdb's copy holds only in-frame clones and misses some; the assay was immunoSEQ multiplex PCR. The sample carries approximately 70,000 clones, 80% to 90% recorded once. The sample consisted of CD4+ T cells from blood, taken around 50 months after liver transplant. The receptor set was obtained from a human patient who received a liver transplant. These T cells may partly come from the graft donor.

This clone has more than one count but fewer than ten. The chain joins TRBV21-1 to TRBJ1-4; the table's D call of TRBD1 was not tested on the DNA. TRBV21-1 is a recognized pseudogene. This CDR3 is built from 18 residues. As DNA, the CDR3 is TGTGCCAGCAGCAAAGTGGGCAGGGATAGGGCAACTAATGAAAAACTGTTTTTT. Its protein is CASSKVGRDRATNEKLFF.

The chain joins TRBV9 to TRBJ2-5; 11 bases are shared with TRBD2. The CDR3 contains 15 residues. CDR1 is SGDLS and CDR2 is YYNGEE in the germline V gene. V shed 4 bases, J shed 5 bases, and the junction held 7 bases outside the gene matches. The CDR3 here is CASSRLAGGDETQYF. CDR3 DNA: TGTGCCAGCAGCCGCCTAGCGGGAGGAGATGAGACCCAGTACTTC.

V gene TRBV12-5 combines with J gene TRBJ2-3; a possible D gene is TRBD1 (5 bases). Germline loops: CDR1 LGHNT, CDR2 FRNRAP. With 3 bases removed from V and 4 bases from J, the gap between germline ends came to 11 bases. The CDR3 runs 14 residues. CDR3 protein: CASGLVRVADTQYF. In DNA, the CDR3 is TGTGCTAGTGGTTTAGTCAGGGTTGCAGATACGCAGTATTTT. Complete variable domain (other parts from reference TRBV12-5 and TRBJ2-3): DARVTQTPRHKVTEMGQEVTMRCQPILGHNTVFWYRQTMMQGLELLAYFRNRAPLDDSGMPKDRFSAEMPDATLATLKIQPSEPRDSAVYFCASGLVRVADTQYFGPGTRLTVL.

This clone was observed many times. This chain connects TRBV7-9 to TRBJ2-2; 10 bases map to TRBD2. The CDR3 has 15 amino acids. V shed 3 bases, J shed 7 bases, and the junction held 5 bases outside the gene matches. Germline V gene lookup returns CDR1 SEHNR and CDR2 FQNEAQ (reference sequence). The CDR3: CASSLRSGGDGELFF. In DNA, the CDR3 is TGTGCCAGCAGCTTGAGGAGCGGGGGGGACGGGGAGCTGTTTTTT.

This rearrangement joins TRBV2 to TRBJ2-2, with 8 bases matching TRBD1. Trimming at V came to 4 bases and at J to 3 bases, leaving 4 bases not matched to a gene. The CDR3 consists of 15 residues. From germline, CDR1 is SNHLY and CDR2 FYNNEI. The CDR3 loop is CASSGTGRHTGELFF. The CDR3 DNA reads TGTGCCAGCAGTGGGACAGGGCGGCACACCGGGGAGCTGTTTTTT.

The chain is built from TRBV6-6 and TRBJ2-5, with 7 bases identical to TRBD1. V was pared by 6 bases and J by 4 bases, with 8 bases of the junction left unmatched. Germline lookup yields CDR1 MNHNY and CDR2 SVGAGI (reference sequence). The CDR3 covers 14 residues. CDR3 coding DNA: TGTGCCAGCAGACCAGGGGGAAGGGGAGAGACCCAGTACTTC. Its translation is CASRPGGRGETQYF.

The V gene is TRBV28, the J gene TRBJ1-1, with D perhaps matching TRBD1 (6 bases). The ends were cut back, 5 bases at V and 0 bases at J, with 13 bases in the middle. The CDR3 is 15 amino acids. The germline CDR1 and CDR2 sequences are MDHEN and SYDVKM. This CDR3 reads CASSITGLVNTEAFF. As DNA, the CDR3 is TGTGCCAGCAGTATCACAGGGTTGGTGAACACTGAAGCTTTCTTT.

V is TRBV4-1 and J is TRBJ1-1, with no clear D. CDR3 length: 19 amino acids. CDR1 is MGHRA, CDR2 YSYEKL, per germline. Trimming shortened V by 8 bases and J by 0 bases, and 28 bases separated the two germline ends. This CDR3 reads CASGLTLGKDVRMNTEAFF. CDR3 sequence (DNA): TGCGCCAGCGGATTAACACTTGGGAAGGATGTTAGGATGAACACTGAAGCTTTCTTT.